One sample yielded the 31 T cell receptor beta chains listed below, sequenced in a study of molecular identifiers for immune sequencing clone quantification (dated by TCRdb to between 2017 and 2018). Library generation was performed with PCR. Sequencing was performed on an Illumina HiSeq 4000. TCRdb redid the processing of the public reads, applying fastp at Q25 and MiXCR, and retained in-frame beta chains. Every distinct CDR3 protein forms one entry, paired with its most common genes and DNA. In this sample the table shows under 650,000 distinct CDR3 sequences, 20% of which occur a single time. The ten largest account for under 0.95% of the sample. The sequencing sample was made of naive CD8+ T cells from blood, with Jurkat cell RNA spiked in. Explained via the paper, the cell subset or site label denotes: FACS-sorted CD8+CD4-CCR7+CD45RA+ naive T cells. The source of these receptors is a human donor in good health. Some libraries in this study had Jurkat cell RNA spiked in.

This clonotype turned up a few times. V is TRBV3-1 and J is TRBJ2-3; TRBD2 might be the D (5 bases). From germline, CDR1 is LGHDT and CDR2 YNNKEL (reference sequence). V lost 0 bases and J 0 bases, leaving 16 bases between the germline ends. This CDR3 comprises 18 residues. The CDR3 protein is CASSQEPYSDTSTDTQYF. CDR3 bases: TGTGCCAGCAGCCAAGAGCCGTATAGCGATACTAGCACAGATACGCAGTATTTT.

V gene TRBV16 combines with J gene TRBJ2-7; no definite D call. Germline V gene sequence: CDR1 KGHSY, CDR2 FQNENV. This CDR3 region has 13 residues. V lost 5 bases to trimming and J lost 5 bases, with 13 bases between them. CDR3 sequence: CASSTSAIHEQYF. As DNA, the CDR3 is TGTGCCAGCAGCACATCGGCTATTCACGAGCAGTACTTC.

A note on this clonotype: One end of the junction varies from germline; a read error may be responsible. The rearrangement links TRBV30 to TRBJ2-2, with D perhaps matching TRBD2 (5 bases). This CDR3 has 14 amino acids. The V gene's germline CDR1 is GTSNPN and CDR2 SVGIG (reference sequence). In DNA, the CDR3 is TGTGCCTGGAGTGTATTTGGGGTTACCGGGGAGCTGTCTTTT. Protein: CAWSVFGVTGELSF.

The chain combines TRBV12-3 or TRBV12-4 with TRBJ2-2, with 7 positions matching TRBD1. The CDR3 has 15 residues. The V and J ends lost 6 bases and 0 bases, in that order; junction bases with no gene match: 4. The CDR3 reads CASRPDRANTGELFF. In DNA, the CDR3 is TGTGCCAGCAGACCAGACAGGGCGAACACCGGGGAGCTGTTTTTT.

This clonotype was counted at least ten times. CDR3 in amino acids: CASSQDAGFLNEQFF. CDR3 nucleotides: TGCGCCAGCAGCCAAGACGCGGGGTTTCTCAATGAGCAGTTCTTC. This chain uses TRBV4-1 with TRBJ2-1; perhaps TRBD2 as D (6 bases). Trimming removed 0 bases from V and 6 bases from J, with 12 bases in between. The CDR3 is 15 amino acids. Germline loops: CDR1 MGHRA, CDR2 YSYEKL.

A note on this clonotype: This may be a read error, as it is one base from a much larger clone. The chain recombines TRBV12-3 or TRBV12-4 with TRBJ2-2, with 10 bases that match TRBD2. This CDR3 contains 16 residues. CDR3 loop: CASSGFSGRRTRELFF. For the CDR3, the DNA is TGTGCCAGCAGTGGGTTTAGCGGGAGGCGCACCAGGGAGCTGTTTTTT.

This clonotype came up a few times. The V gene is TRBV27, the J gene TRBJ2-7; TRBD1 matches 8 bases. From germline, CDR1 is MNHEY and CDR2 SMNVEV (reference sequence). This CDR3 region has 14 residues. V was pared by 6 bases and J by 6 bases, with 10 bases of the junction left unmatched. Written as DNA, the CDR3 is TGTGCCAGCAGACCGACAGGGGTAGATCGCGAGCAGTACTTC. This encodes CASRPTGVDREQYF.

With regard to this clonotype: With a much larger clone just one base away, this may be a read error. V gene TRBV12-3 or TRBV12-4 combines with J gene TRBJ1-3; D is undetermined. This CDR3 has 16 residues. In DNA, the CDR3 is TGTGCCAGCGGTTTCCCCGGTGTCCTGCTTGGAAACACCATATATTTT. Its protein is CASGFPGVLLGNTIYF.

This clonotype has only a few counts. The J gene is TRBJ2-7, the V gene TRBV3-1, with 10 positions matching TRBD1. The V and J ends lost 4 bases and 0 bases, in that order; junction bases with no gene match: 6. CDR3 length: 16 amino acids. CDR1 LGHDT and CDR2 YNNKEL come from the germline V gene (reference sequence). The CDR3 region has the DNA TGTGCCAGCAGCCCGGCCGGGACAGGGGCCTCCTACGAGCAGTACTTC. Its protein is CASSPAGTGASYEQYF.

This clonotype has just a few counts. This chain connects TRBV5-1 to TRBJ2-7; either TRBD1 or TRBD2 may fit D (5 bases each). V was trimmed by 3 bases and J by 7 bases, leaving 20 bases between them. Per germline, CDR1 SGHRS and CDR2 YFSETQ. The CDR3 runs to 15 residues. The CDR3 bases are TGCGCCAGCAGCTCCTTACCCGGGACGTTTGTAGAGCAGTACTTC. Its translation is CASSSLPGTFVEQYF.

This clonotype was recorded at least ten times. V gene TRBV29-1 combines with J gene TRBJ2-2, with D possibly matching TRBD1 (6 bases). This CDR3 spans 15 amino acids. V gave up 6 bases and J gave up 0 bases, with 14 bases separating them. Looked up from germline, CDR1 is SQVTM and CDR2 is ANQGSEA. The DNA for the CDR3 is TGCAGCGTCGTTGGGACATTCGCGAACACCGGGGAGCTGTTTTTT. Encoded protein: CSVVGTFANTGELFF.

This clonotype was seen repeatedly, ten times or more. This chain uses TRBV15 with TRBJ2-2, with TRBD1 matching over 8 bases. Germline V gene sequence: CDR1 LNHNV, CDR2 YYDKDF (reference sequence). The CDR3 has 15 residues. Germline trimming cut 5 bases from V and 3 bases from J; bases unmatched to any gene: 5. In nucleotides, the CDR3 is TGTGCCACCAGCCAGGACAGGGTGGACACCGGGGAGCTGTTTTTT. It codes for CATSQDRVDTGELFF.

The gene calls are TRBV24-1 and TRBJ2-3, with 13 bases lining up with TRBD2. The CDR3 has 17 amino acids. Germline V gene lookup returns CDR1 KGHDR and CDR2 SFDVKD. V lost 5 bases, J lost 2 bases, and 6 bases stayed unmatched. CDR3 region: CATSGPGLAGSTDTQYF. DNA for the CDR3: TGTGCCACCAGTGGCCCGGGACTAGCGGGATCCACAGATACGCAGTATTTT.

In its sample, this clonotype was seen once. The junction does not match germline at one end; this may be a read error. The CDR3 DNA reads as TGTGCCAGTATGGAGGGACTCACCAGGGAGCTGTTTTTT. Its protein is CASMEGLTRELFF. The rearrangement joins TRBV19 to TRBJ2-2; possible D gene TRBD2, 6 bases. There are 13 residues in the CDR3. The germline V gene has CDR1 LNHDA and CDR2 SQIVND (reference sequence). The full variable domain, rest sourced from reference TRBV19 and TRBJ2-2, is DGGITQSPKYLFRKEGQNVTLSCEQNLNHDAMYWYRQDPGQGLRLIYYSQIVNDFQKGDIAEGYSVSREKKESFPLTVTSAQKNPTAFYLCASMEGLTRELFFGEGSRLTVL.

Regarding this clonotype: A much larger clone sits a single nucleotide away, making a read error possible. This CDR3 is CASRLGGGHTEAFF. The CDR3 bases are TGTGCCAGTAGACTTGGAGGGGGTCACACTGAAGCTTTCTTT. The chain carries TRBV19 and TRBJ1-1; a weak D match, TRBD1 (6 bases). The CDR3 is 14 amino acids. Trimming stripped 6 bases from V and 3 bases from J, with 14 bases between. Germline assignment: CDR1 LNHDA and CDR2 SQIVND (reference sequence).

As concerns this clonotype: This may be a read error: a much more frequent sequence differs by one nucleotide. This sequence joins TRBV19 and TRBJ1-5, with 8 bases that match TRBD1. The trim removed 0 bases at V and 5 bases at J, leaving 18 bases unmatched. The CDR3 runs to 20 residues. Germline CDR1 LNHDA, CDR2 SQIVND (reference sequence). The chain's CDR3 is CASSIEKSTHDRGEDQPQHF. DNA of the CDR3: TGTGCCAGTAGTATAGAGAAATCAACACACGACAGGGGAGAGGATCAGCCCCAGCATTTT.

This clonotype was observed many times. The chain employs TRBV3-1 and TRBJ2-2; 8 bases are a match to TRBD2. The CDR3 is 14 residues long. V lost 4 bases and J lost 8; bases outside the gene matches: 6. Germline V gives CDR1 LGHDT, CDR2 YNNKEL (reference sequence). The CDR3 DNA reads TGTGCCAGCAGCCCTGAGACTAGCGCGGGGGAGCTGTTTTTT. It translates to CASSPETSAGELFF. Supplemented by reference TRBV3-1 and TRBJ2-2, the full variable domain reads DTAVSQTPKYLVTQMGNDKSIKCEQNLGHDTMYWYKQDSKKFLKIMFSYNNKELIINETVPNRFSPKSPDKAHLNLHINSLELGDSAVYFCASSPETSAGELFFGEGSRLTVL.

This clonotype was counted many times. The CDR3 spells CASSKRQGKAEAFF. The DNA of the CDR3 is TGTGCCAGCAGCAAAAGACAGGGCAAAGCTGAAGCTTTCTTT. The chain links TRBV27 to TRBJ1-1; 7 bases map to TRBD1. V shed 6 bases and J 6 bases; nucleotides not matched to a gene: 10. Germline values: CDR1 MNHEY, CDR2 SMNVEV (reference sequence). The CDR3 covers 14 residues.

This rearrangement joins TRBV7-9 to TRBJ2-1, with TRBD2 matching over 9 bases. With 6 bases clipped from V and 4 bases from J, the junction kept 10 bases outside the gene matches. The CDR3 is 16 residues long. Germline loops: CDR1 SEHNR, CDR2 FQNEAQ (reference sequence). CDR3 DNA: TGTGCCAGCAGGGAACCGACTAGCGGAGGGTACAATGAGCAGTTCTTC. As protein: CASREPTSGGYNEQFF.

This clonotype was counted between two and nine times. The chain is built from TRBV6-5 and TRBJ2-5, with a tentative D call TRBD2 (5 bases). Trimming pared 9 bases from V and 1 base from J, leaving 18 bases between. The CDR3 has 15 amino acids. Per germline, CDR1 MNHEY and CDR2 SVGAGI. CDR3 bases: TGTGCCAGTAGACCCTCAGGAGGTTTCCAAGAGACCCAGTACTTC. This gives the protein CASRPSGGFQETQYF.

The chain recombines TRBV4-3 with TRBJ2-1; TRBD1 agrees at 7 bases. The CDR3 has 16 amino acids. The V and J ends lost 0 bases and 4 bases, in that order; junction bases with no gene match: 6. CDR1 is LGHNA, CDR2 YSLEER, per germline. This chain's CDR3 is CASSQDSGQAYNEQFF. As DNA, the CDR3 is TGCGCCAGCAGCCAAGACAGTGGACAGGCGTACAATGAGCAGTTCTTC.

This clonotype appeared many times. This sequence joins TRBV4-3 and TRBJ1-1; D is ambiguous. Germline CDR1 is LGHNA and CDR2 is YSLEER. Trimming left V 1 base short and J 4 bases short, with 13 bases between. The CDR3 contains 15 residues. CDR3 amino acids: CASSQGTRIGTEAFF. Here the CDR3 DNA reads TGCGCCAGCAGCCAAGGTACCCGGATTGGCACTGAAGCTTTCTTT.

The sample holds many counts of this clonotype. The V and J genes are TRBV15 and TRBJ1-6; TRBD1 matches 8 bases. This CDR3 has 16 residues. Germline V gene sequence: CDR1 LNHNV, CDR2 YYDKDF (reference sequence). V was pared by 2 bases and J by 10 bases, with 10 bases of the junction left unmatched. The CDR3 DNA reads as TGTGCCACCAGCAGACCCGGACAGGGTACAGGATCACCCCTCCACTTT. It translates to CATSRPGQGTGSPLHF.

The sample holds a few counts of this clonotype. A much larger clone lies a single base off, so this may be a read error. J is TRBJ2-2 and V is TRBV7-9; a possible D gene is TRBD2 (5 bases). CDR3 size: 12 residues. Germline V gives CDR1 SEHNR, CDR2 FQNEAQ (reference sequence). CDR3 DNA sequence: TGTGCCAGCAGCTTAGCCACCGGGGAGCTGCTTTTT. Its translation: CASSLATGELLF.

This sequence joins TRBV13 and TRBJ2-1; 13 nucleotides align to TRBD2. Trimming at V came to 4 bases and at J to 8 bases, leaving 5 bases not matched to a gene. Germline V gene lookup returns CDR1 PRHDT and CDR2 FYEKMQ (reference sequence). This CDR3 region has 15 residues. CDR3 residues: CASSWTSGSEDEQFF. The CDR3 DNA reads as TGTGCCAGCAGCTGGACTAGCGGGAGTGAGGATGAGCAGTTCTTC.

The chain recombines TRBV6-2 or TRBV6-3 with TRBJ2-7; D possibly corresponds to TRBD1 (5 bases). Trimming removed 2 bases from V and 7 bases from J, with 24 bases in between. This CDR3 spans 17 amino acids. Germline V gene lookup returns CDR1 MNHEY and CDR2 SVGEGT. In DNA, the CDR3 is TGTGCCAGCAGTTACCCCATCAAAACAGGTTCGGCGAGGGAGCAGTACTTC. Protein: CASSYPIKTGSAREQYF.

This clonotype was detected a few times. V is TRBV5-1 and J is TRBJ2-1; 7 nucleotides match TRBD2. There are 17 residues in the CDR3. After removal of 4 bases from V and 4 bases from J, the junction contained 14 bases not matched to a gene. Germline CDR1 SGHRS, CDR2 YFSETQ. The CDR3 DNA reads as TGCGCCAGCAGCCCGGGAGGACTATCCATGGGGTACAATGAGCAGTTCTTC. Protein product: CASSPGGLSMGYNEQFF. Drawing the rest from reference TRBV5-1 and TRBJ2-1, the complete variable domain is KAGVTQTPRYLIKTRGQQVTLSCSPISGHRSVSWYQQTPGQGLQFLFEYFSETQRNKGNFPGRFSGRQFSNSRSEMNVSTLELGDSALYLCASSPGGLSMGYNEQFFGPGTRLTVL.

About this clonotype: This sequence may be a read error, since a much larger clone differs from it by one base. The CDR3 DNA is TGCGTCAGCAGCCAAGGACTGGGAGGGGAGGAGACCCAGTACTTC. It yields the protein CVSSQGLGGEETQYF. J is TRBJ2-5 and V is TRBV4-3; 7 nucleotides agree with TRBD2. Germline assignment: CDR1 LGHNA and CDR2 YSLEER. The CDR3 is 15 amino acids.

This clonotype was recorded at least ten times. This chain joins TRBV10-3 and TRBJ2-4; TRBD2 might be the D (5 bases). Germline V lookup: CDR1 ENHRY, CDR2 SYGVKD. The CDR3 contains 14 residues. V lost 3 bases to trimming and J lost 7 bases, with 13 bases between them. The CDR3 sequence: CAISEPGSTNIQYF. CDR3 DNA: TGTGCCATCAGTGAACCGGGATCGACCAACATTCAGTACTTC.

This clonotype was observed many times. The chain combines TRBV28 with TRBJ2-1; no clear D gene. The V end was cut by 6 bases, the J end by 9 bases, with 9 bases between. The CDR3 is made up of 11 amino acids. CDR1 MDHEN and CDR2 SYDVKM come from the germline V gene. In DNA, the CDR3 is TGTGCCAGCAGCCCCTCTGGTGAGCAGTTCTTC. Its translation is CASSPSGEQFF.

About this clonotype: At one end the junction does not follow the germline gene, possibly because of a read error. The V call is TRBV29-1, the J call TRBJ1-2; 7 bases agree with TRBD1. CDR3 size: 12 residues. Germline CDR1 SQVTM, CDR2 ANQGSEA. CDR3 loop: CSVPGTADGHTF. For the CDR3, the DNA is TGCAGCGTTCCCGGGACAGCTGATGGCCACACCTTC.